This T cell receptor beta chain comes out of a study of blood T cell repertoires in COVID-19. About the study: Material from acute and convalescent COVID-19 was sourced from the United States, Italy and Spain. From T cells, B-cell-depleted T cells, or PBMCs came the material, which was cDNA or gDNA.

The ends lost 4 bases at V and 5 bases at J; junction bases unmatched: 2. The CDR3 is 12 residues long. Germline V gene lookup returns CDR1 SGHRS and CDR2 YFSETQ. Per the original data handling: Estimation of nucleated cell counts relied on the amplification of reference gene primers. Only in-frame clones appear in the TCRdb table, and some are missing; sequencing was by immunoSEQ multiplex PCR. The V and J calls and clone size come from that table; D and trimming were worked out from the DNA. The repertoire consists of more than 85,000 clones, with about nine tenths occurring once and the leading ten covering under 3.5%.

The sequence was collected from a woman aged 70-85 years with acute or convalescent COVID-19. The chain recombines TRBV5-1 with TRBJ2-7; 8 bases are shared with TRBD1. Sequenced: peripheral blood. CDR3 region: CASSVRGHEQYF. The CDR3 DNA is TGCGCCAGCAGCGTCAGGGGGCACGAGCAGTACTTC.